Following are 27 T cell receptor beta chains from one sample sequenced in a study of neoadjuvant anti-PD-1 for oral cavity cancer. Assay used: immunoSEQ multiplex PCR; TCRdb lists only in-frame clones, some missing. The sample contains over 25,000 clones, about 77% of which appear only once. Time point specified: after neoadjuvant nivolumab, at surgical resection. This specimen was PBMCs, taken after nivolumab (anti-PD-1) treatment. The origin of the receptors is a person aged 35-79 years with oral cavity squamous cell carcinoma.

The chain carries TRBV27 and TRBJ1-5; D is undetermined. The germline V and J ends were trimmed by 6 bases and 6 bases, with 9 bases remaining between them. This CDR3 is built from 12 residues. Germline CDR1 and CDR2: MNHEY and SMNVEV (reference sequence). The CDR3 reads CASSTQGQPQHF. The CDR3 coding sequence is TGTGCCAGCAGCACACAAGGTCAGCCCCAGCATTTT.

This sequence joins TRBV6-4 and TRBJ1-2; perhaps TRBD1 as D (5 bases). The V gene's germline CDR1 is MRHNA and CDR2 SNTAGT. This CDR3 is 14 amino acids long. V was trimmed by 4 bases and J by 3 bases, leaving 12 bases between them. Written as DNA, the CDR3 is TGTGCCAGCAGTGCCGACAGCACCTACTATGGCTACACCTTC. As protein: CASSADSTYYGYTF.

The V gene is TRBV18, the J gene TRBJ1-6, with D uncertain. CDR3 length equals 14 residues. Deletions cut 3 bases from V and 10 bases from J, with 13 bases between. CDR1 is KGHSH, CDR2 LQKENI, per germline. CDR3 region: CASSPPLGGSPLHF. The CDR3 DNA reads as TGTGCCAGCTCACCCCCACTGGGCGGATCACCCCTCCACTTT.

This rearrangement joins TRBV6-1 to TRBJ1-2, with 12 bases fitting TRBD1. V was clipped by 3 bases and J by 4 bases; unmatched bases: 3. Germline-derived CDR1 and CDR2 are MNHNS and SASEGT. The CDR3 contains 15 residues. The CDR3 nucleotides are TGTGCCAGCAGTGAGGGGACAGGGGGCTTCTATGGCTACACCTTC. Translating gives CASSEGTGGFYGYTF.

This clone was detected only a few times. The chain couples TRBV6-5 to TRBJ1-5, with D unresolved. The V gene lost 6 bases and the J gene lost 7 bases, with 19 bases spanning the gap. The CDR3 has 15 residues. The germline V gene has CDR1 MNHEY and CDR2 SVGAGI. In DNA, the CDR3 is TGTGCCAGCAGGGAATCGACGGAGGGTGGCCAGCCCCAGCATTTT. It is translated as CASRESTEGGQPQHF.

V gene TRBV7-6 combines with J gene TRBJ1-3, with a possible D match to TRBD1 (5 bases). The CDR3 spans 15 residues. With 1 base removed from V and 4 bases from J, the gap between germline ends came to 11 bases. Germline V gene lookup returns CDR1 SGHVS and CDR2 FNYEAQ. The CDR3 region has the DNA TGTGCCAGCAGCTTAGGGGGGGGTCCCGGAAACACCATATATTTT. Protein: CASSLGGGPGNTIYF.

This clone was seen a handful of times. The V gene is TRBV11-2, the J gene TRBJ2-6; D gene uncertain. The CDR3 is 14 residues long. The V gene lost 7 bases and the J gene lost 4 bases, with 11 bases spanning the gap. Per the germline V gene, CDR1 is SGHAT and CDR2 is FQNNGV. CDR3 nucleotide sequence: TGTGCCAGCACCCCGATTTCCGGGGCCAACGTCCTGACTTTC. Its protein is CASTPISGANVLTF.

The chain links TRBV7-3 to TRBJ2-7; TRBD1 matches 10 bases. The CDR3 sequence is 14 residues long. Per the germline V gene, CDR1 is SGHTA and CDR2 is FQGTGA. Unmatched junction bases numbered 9, after V lost 3 bases and J lost 10 bases. The CDR3, as DNA: TGTGCCAGCAGCTTGACGGGACAGGGGACAGACCAGTACTTC. Translated: CASSLTGQGTDQYF.

The CDR3 here is CASSLFGEWGTGQPQHF. Here the CDR3 DNA reads TGTGCCAGCAGCTTGTTCGGGGAGTGGGGGACGGGTCAGCCCCAGCATTTT. The genes are TRBV5-5 and TRBJ1-5, with TRBD1 as a possible D gene (5 bases). Trimming took 1 base from V and 6 from J, leaving 20 bases between them. The germline V gene encodes CDR1 SGHKS and CDR2 YYEKEE (reference sequence). CDR3 length: 17 amino acids. Drawing the rest from reference TRBV5-5 and TRBJ1-5, the complete variable domain is DAGVTQSPTHLIKTRGQQVTLRCSPISGHKSVSWYQQVLGQGPQFIFQYYEKEERGRGNFPDRFSARQFPNYSSELNVNALLLGDSALYLCASSLFGEWGTGQPQHFGDGTRLSIL.

CDR3 nucleotides: TGTGCCATCAGTGAGGAGGGACAGCTTCTCTCTGGAAACACCATATATTTT. This translates into CAISEEGQLLSGNTIYF. This chain uses TRBV10-3 with TRBJ1-3; TRBD1 aligns across 7 bases. This CDR3 is built from 17 residues. CDR1 is ENHRY, CDR2 SYGVKD, per germline. Trimming took 2 bases from V and 0 from J; bases not matched to a gene: 7.

CDR3 loop: CASSAGGTDGGETQYF. The CDR3 DNA reads as TGTGCCAGCAGCGCCGGCGGGACCGACGGGGGGGAGACCCAGTACTTC. The chain recombines TRBV9 with TRBJ2-5, with TRBD2 matching over 7 bases. V was pared by 3 bases and J by 5 bases, with 13 bases of the junction left unmatched. The length of the CDR3 is 16 residues. Germline loops: CDR1 SGDLS, CDR2 YYNGEE. The entire variable domain, with the rest obtained from reference TRBV9 and TRBJ2-5, is as follows: DSGVTQTPKHLITATGQRVTLRCSPRSGDLSVYWYQQSLDQGLQFLIQYYNGEERAKGNILERFSAQQFPDLHSELNLSSLELGDSALYFCASSAGGTDGGETQYFGPGTRLLVL.

Only a few counts were recorded for this clone. V gene TRBV4-1 combines with J gene TRBJ2-3; 10 nucleotides align to TRBD1. V shed 0 bases, J shed 3 bases, and the junction held 3 bases outside the gene matches. Per germline, CDR1 MGHRA and CDR2 YSYEKL. The CDR3 sequence is 16 residues long. CDR3 nucleotide sequence: TGCGCCAGCAGCCAAGAGGGGGACAGGGGAACAGATACGCAGTATTTT. This codes for CASSQEGDRGTDTQYF.

This clone was detected only once. This chain links TRBV7-2 with TRBJ2-7, with no clear D. V lost 0 bases and J 1 base, leaving 7 bases between the germline ends. Germline V gives CDR1 SGHTA, CDR2 FQGNSA. The CDR3 sequence is 14 residues long. The CDR3 sequence is CASSLAWLSYEQYF. In nucleotides, the CDR3 is TGTGCCAGCAGCTTAGCTTGGCTTTCCTACGAGCAGTACTTC.

The gene calls are TRBV14 and TRBJ1-4, with 7 bases lining up with TRBD1. There are 15 residues in the CDR3. Losses at the gene ends were 5 bases for V and 4 bases for J; bases not matched to a gene: 7. Germline assignment: CDR1 SGHDN and CDR2 FVKESK. The CDR3 loop is CASSITGQFNEKLFF. The CDR3 region has the DNA TGTGCCAGCAGCATCACGGGACAGTTTAATGAAAAACTGTTTTTT.

The chain employs TRBV18 and TRBJ1-6; D might be TRBD1 (6 bases). CDR1 is KGHSH, CDR2 LQKENI, per germline. The CDR3 contains 13 residues. With 8 bases removed from V and 6 bases from J, the gap between germline ends came to 11 bases. The CDR3: CASGEGGNSPLHF. The DNA for the CDR3 is TGTGCCAGCGGGGAAGGGGGTAATTCACCCCTCCACTTT.

This chain uses TRBV7-9 with TRBJ2-1, with 9 positions matching TRBD2. With V trimmed by 4 bases and J by 0 bases, 4 bases remained unmatched. In germline, CDR1 is SEHNR, CDR2 FQNEAQ (reference sequence). The CDR3 consists of 16 residues. As DNA, the CDR3 is TGTGCCAGCAGCTCTACTAGCGGGCGCTCCTACAATGAGCAGTTCTTC. It specifies CASSSTSGRSYNEQFF.

V usage is TRBV6-8 and J usage is TRBJ2-4; 9 positions match TRBD1. The CDR3 contains 16 residues. The trim removed 7 bases at V and 0 bases at J, leaving 7 bases unmatched. CDR1 MNHGY and CDR2 SAAAGT come from the germline V gene. CDR3 DNA: TGTGCCAGCAACCTTGGACAGGGGTTAGCCAAAAACATTCAGTACTTC. This encodes CASNLGQGLAKNIQYF.

The chain couples TRBV30 to TRBJ1-5; D might be TRBD1 (6 bases). Germline CDR1 reads GTSNPN; CDR2 reads SVGIG (reference sequence). V lost 3 bases and J 0 bases, leaving 15 bases between the germline ends. The CDR3 consists of 16 residues. As DNA, the CDR3 is TGTGCCTGGAGCAGCGGGGGCGCGTATAGCAATCAGCCCCAGCATTTT. It yields the protein CAWSSGGAYSNQPQHF.

V is TRBV9 and J is TRBJ1-2; 7 nucleotides match TRBD1. V lost 3 bases, J lost 10 bases, and 6 bases stayed unmatched. The CDR3 extends over 12 amino acids. CDR1 is SGDLS, CDR2 YYNGEE, per germline. The chain's CDR3 is CASSGDRVAYTF. CDR3 bases: TGTGCCAGCAGCGGCGACAGGGTCGCCTACACCTTC.

This chain joins TRBV19 and TRBJ2-2, with D perhaps assigned TRBD1 or TRBD2 (5 bases each). Germline V gene sequence: CDR1 LNHDA, CDR2 SQIVND (reference sequence). This CDR3 contains 15 residues. Trimming shortened V by 6 bases and J by 1 base, and 12 bases separated the two germline ends. The CDR3 reads CASRSGRKNTGELFF. In nucleotides, the CDR3 is TGTGCCAGTAGATCGGGACGGAAGAACACCGGGGAGCTGTTTTTT.

The J gene is TRBJ2-3, the V gene TRBV9, with D tentatively TRBD1 or TRBD2 (5 bases each). V was pared by 0 bases and J by 6 bases, with 11 bases between. The V gene's germline CDR1 is SGDLS and CDR2 YYNGEE. The CDR3 is 14 amino acids. DNA of the CDR3: TGTGCCAGCAGCGTAGGAGGGGCCGAGGATACGCAGTATTTT. Its translation is CASSVGGAEDTQYF.

The V call is TRBV6-6, the J call TRBJ1-1; D unresolved. V lost 4 bases, J lost 1 base, and 7 bases lay in between. The CDR3 spans 13 residues. Per germline, CDR1 MNHNY and CDR2 SVGAGI (reference sequence). CDR3 sequence: CASSSMWNTEAFF. The DNA for the CDR3 is TGTGCCAGCAGTTCAATGTGGAACACTGAAGCTTTCTTT.

J is TRBJ1-2 and V is TRBV9, with 7 bases aligning to TRBD1. Trimming cost V 3 bases and J 10 bases; bases outside gene matches: 12. Looked up from germline, CDR1 is SGDLS and CDR2 is YYNGEE. There are 14 residues in the CDR3. CDR3 sequence (DNA): TGTGCCAGCAGCGACCGGACAGGCCCCGGGGACTACACCTTC. Translated: CASSDRTGPGDYTF.

This clone showed up just a few times. This rearrangement joins TRBV2 to TRBJ1-2, with TRBD1 as a possible D gene (6 bases). The V gene lost 3 bases and the J gene lost 5 bases, with 10 bases spanning the gap. Per the germline V gene, CDR1 is SNHLY and CDR2 is FYNNEI. The CDR3 is made up of 13 amino acids. CDR3 sequence (DNA): TGTGCCAGCAGTGAGCTACAGGGATATGGCTACACCTTC. This codes for CASSELQGYGYTF.

The count of this clone is one. V and J are TRBV9 and TRBJ2-5, with 12 bases matching TRBD2. The germline V gene encodes CDR1 SGDLS and CDR2 YYNGEE. This CDR3 region has 17 residues. V shed 0 bases and J 3 bases; nucleotides not matched to a gene: 6. As DNA, the CDR3 is TGTGCCAGCAGCGTAGGTGCTAGCGGGGGGGTAGAAGAGACCCAGTACTTC. It translates to CASSVGASGGVEETQYF.

To note about this clone: At one boundary the junction diverges from the germline segment, which might be a read error. This sequence joins TRBV9 and TRBJ2-3; weak D call: TRBD1 (5 bases). The CDR3 is 14 residues long. The V gene's germline CDR1 is SGDLS and CDR2 YYNGEE. The CDR3 protein is CASSPDSSTDTQYF. As DNA, the CDR3 is TGTGCCAGCAGCCCTGACAGTTCAACAGACACGCAGTATTTT.

This rearrangement joins TRBV2 to TRBJ1-5; the D is unclear. Germline V gene lookup returns CDR1 SNHLY and CDR2 FYNNEI. Trimming took off 4 bases at V and 0 bases at J, with 13 bases between the two ends. The CDR3 is made up of 16 amino acids. The CDR3 nucleotides are TGTGCCAGCAGTGGCGGAGGATCATATAGCAATCAGCCCCAGCATTTT. It is translated as CASSGGGSYSNQPQHF.